The text below deals with one T cell receptor beta chain. Its antigen is unknown. This specimen comes from a study of shared clonotypes between healthy human individuals. Whole-study findings and limits: The naive CD4 repertoires of a handful of donors were compared, and around 5% of clonotypes were shared.

Measured with immunoSEQ multiplex PCR; TCRdb has only the in-frame clones, and not every one. The sample contains about 2,500,000 clones, roughly nine tenths of which appear only once. J was trimmed by 6 bases and V by 4 bases; bases with no gene match: 6. The CDR3 runs to 15 residues. CDR1 and CDR2 from the germline V gene are ENHRY and SYGVKD. The specimen was naive CD4+ T cells sorted from blood. Subset described: CD45RA+ positively selected. This clonotype originated in a man between 18 and 29 years old in good health. The chain recombines TRBV10-3 with TRBJ2-3, with TRBD1 matching over 11 bases. CDR3 loop: CAISGTGGSVDTQYF. The CDR3 DNA follows: TGTGCCATCAGTGGGACAGGGGGCTCTGTGGATACGCAGTATTTT.